The clone carrying this T cell receptor beta chain came up once. Its antigen is unknown. This sample is part of a study of shared clonotypes between healthy human individuals. Study results and caveats: Larger estimated richness was generally seen in naive subsets than in memory subsets. Roughly 5% of naive CD4 clonotypes were common to a handful of donors.

Only in-frame clones appear in the TCRdb table, and some are missing; sequencing was by immunoSEQ multiplex PCR. Found here are some 2,100,000 clones, about 94% of them singletons; the top ten hold over 0.1%. Germline CDR1 reads SGHNT; CDR2 reads YYREEE (reference sequence). V trimming: 4 bases; J trimming: 0 bases; junction bases outside the gene matches: 14. CDR3 length: 19 residues. The J gene is TRBJ2-4, the V gene TRBV5-4; 9 bases agree with TRBD2. Sequences were obtained from naive CD4+ T cells sorted from blood. Sample subset: CD45RA+ positively selected. The receptor was isolated from a man in his late teens or twenties in good health. The CDR3 nucleotides read TGTGCCAGCAGCCTGATGGGGCGGGAGGGTACGCTAGCCAAAAACATTCAGTACTTC. It yields the protein CASSLMGREGTLAKNIQYF.